The T cell receptor (beta chain) described here comes from a study of T-cell reconstitution after alpha-beta-depleted transplantation in children. General study findings and limits: Alpha-beta T cells about two months after transplant reportedly derived from several hundred expanded graft clones. A year post-transplant, T-cell counts and diversity derived mostly from newly produced T cells.

A TCRbeta library incorporating unique molecular identifiers was prepared. TCRdb re-derived calls from the PCR reads in MiXCR, one entry per CDR3 protein. Found here are around 300,000 distinct CDR3 sequences, roughly 9.1% of them singletons; the top ten hold 7.5%. Trimming stripped 8 bases from V and 6 bases from J, with 16 bases between. The CDR3 totals 13 residues. This clonotype was observed a handful of times. Its antigen is currently unknown. This TCR was sampled from a boy less than two years old with acute myeloid leukemia, due to receive a stem cell transplant. The rearrangement joins TRBV12-3 or TRBV12-4 to TRBJ1-2, with D uncertain. Specimen: PBMCs, collected before TCRalphabeta/CD19-depleted stem cell transplant. CDR3 bases: TGTGCCAGCGGATCCGGGTCCTTTAATGGCTACACCTTC. Translated, it gives CASGSGSFNGYTF.